This TCR beta chain was documented in a study of T-cell memory formation after mild COVID-19. In the study overall: Largely donor-specific TCR clusters were found.

Study-level results: The CD4+ clones that contracted clustered mainly within CM and EM, and the CD8+ clones concentrated in EMRA. The pre-infection memory compartment contained some responding clones, suggesting cross-reactive memory joined.

5'RACE primed from the constant segment yielded TCR alpha and TCR beta cDNA libraries bearing sample barcodes and UMIs. MiXCR was run by TCRdb on the 5' RACE reads, yielding one entry per CDR3 protein. This table holds roughly 170,000 distinct CDR3 sequences, over 20% found once. The table lists this clonotype with a count of one. As yet, its antigen is unknown. V was trimmed by 0 bases and J by 7 bases, leaving 18 bases between them. The CDR3 spans 16 residues. Germline CDR1 and CDR2: SGHDN and FVKESK. The receptor's source is an adult woman who had mild COVID-19 (a few samples of this study predate the infection). Cell type and time point are not known. Input material: PBMCs or a T cell subset sorted from them (not recorded which). V and J are TRBV14 and TRBJ1-2; possibly TRBD1 for D (5 bases). The CDR3 sequence: CASSQDRWSQGLGYTF. The CDR3 DNA reads TGTGCCAGCAGCCAAGATCGATGGTCGCAGGGTCTTGGCTACACCTTC.